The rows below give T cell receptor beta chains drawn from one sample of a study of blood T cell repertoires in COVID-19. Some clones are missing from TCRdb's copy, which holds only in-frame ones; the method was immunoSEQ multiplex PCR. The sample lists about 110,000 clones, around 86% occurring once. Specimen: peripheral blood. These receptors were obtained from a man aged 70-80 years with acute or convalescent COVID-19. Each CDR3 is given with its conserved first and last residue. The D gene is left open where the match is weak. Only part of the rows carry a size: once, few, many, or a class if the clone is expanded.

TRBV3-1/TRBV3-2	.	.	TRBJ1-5	CASSQDFTTSNQPQHF	TGTGCCAGCAGCCAAGATTTTACAACAAGCAATCAGCCCCAGCATTTT
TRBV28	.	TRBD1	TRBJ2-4	CASSSPGTAYLAKNIQYF	TGTGCCAGCAGCTCCCCCGGGACAGCCTACCTAGCCAAAAACATTCAGTACTTC
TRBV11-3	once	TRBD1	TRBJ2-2	CASSFRDRGYTGELFF	TGTGCCAGCAGCTTCCGGGACAGGGGATACACCGGGGAGCTGTTTTTT
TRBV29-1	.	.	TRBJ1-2	CSVEKQVYTF	TGCAGCGTTGAGAAACAGGTCTACACCTTC
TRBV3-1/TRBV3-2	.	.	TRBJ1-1	CASSQGTDTEAFF	TGTGCCAGCAGCCAAGGTACGGACACTGAAGCTTTCTTT
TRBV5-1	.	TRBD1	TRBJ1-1	CASSLEGGDEAFF	TGCGCCAGCAGCTTGGAAGGGGGCGATGAAGCTTTCTTT
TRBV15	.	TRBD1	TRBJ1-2	CATSRGTGEFRGYTF	TGTGCCACCAGCAGGGGGACAGGGGAATTTAGAGGCTACACCTTC
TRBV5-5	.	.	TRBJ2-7	CASSFIPANEQYF	TGTGCCAGCAGCTTTATCCCCGCGAACGAGCAGTACTTC
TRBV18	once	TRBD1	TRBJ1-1	CASRQGLNTEAFF	TGTGCCAGTCGACAGGGGCTGAACACTGAAGCTTTCTTT
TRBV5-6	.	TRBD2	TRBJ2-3	CASSGTSGSFTDTQYF	TGTGCCAGCAGCGGAACTAGCGGGAGCTTTACAGATACGCAGTATTTT
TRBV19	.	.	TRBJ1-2	CASSMGLTANYGYTF	TGTGCCAGTAGTATGGGACTCACAGCTAACTATGGCTACACCTTC
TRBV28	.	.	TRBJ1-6	CASTSRGSRSSPLHF	TGTGCCAGCACCTCGAGAGGGTCGCGGAGTTCACCCCTCCACTTT
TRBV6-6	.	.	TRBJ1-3	CASSRDRNTIYF	TGTGCCAGCAGTCGGGACAGAAACACCATATATTTT
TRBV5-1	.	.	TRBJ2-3	CASRLGHGTDTQYF	TGCGCCAGCAGACTTGGACATGGCACAGATACGCAGTATTTT
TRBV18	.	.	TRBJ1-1	CASSPQMAGDPTKNTEAFF	TGTGCCAGCTCACCCCAAATGGCGGGAGATCCCACTAAGAACACTGAAGCTTTCTTT
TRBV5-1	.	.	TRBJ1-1	CASSLAVVSFAEAFF	TGCGCCAGCAGCTTGGCCGTAGTCTCGTTCGCTGAAGCTTTCTTT
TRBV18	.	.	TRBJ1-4	CASSPLAFEKLFF	TGTGCCAGCTCACCATTGGCCTTTGAAAAACTGTTTTTT
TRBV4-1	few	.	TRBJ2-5	CASSQVGERRQETQYF	TGCGCCAGCAGCCAAGTAGGCGAGCGTAGACAAGAGACCCAGTACTTC
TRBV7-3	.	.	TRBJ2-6	CASSSSGAGANVLTF	TGTGCCAGCAGCTCATCAGGGGCTGGGGCCAACGTCCTGACTTTC
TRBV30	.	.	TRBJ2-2	CAWDRQPNTGELFF	TGTGCCTGGGACCGACAGCCGAACACCGGGGAGCTGTTTTTT
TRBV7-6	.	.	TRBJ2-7	CASSLEPAVQTYEQYF	TGTGCCAGCAGCTTAGAACCGGCGGTGCAGACCTACGAGCAGTACTTC
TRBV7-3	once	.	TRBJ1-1	CASSFGVEGQAFF	TGTGCCAGCAGCTTCGGGGTTGAAGGCCAGGCTTTCTTT
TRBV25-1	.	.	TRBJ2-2	CASSPKGGGVTGELFF	TGTGCCAGCAGCCCCAAGGGAGGGGGGGTGACCGGGGAGCTGTTTTTT
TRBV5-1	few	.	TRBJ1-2	CASSKGRLYGYTF	TGCGCCAGCAGCAAAGGGAGGCTATATGGCTACACCTTC
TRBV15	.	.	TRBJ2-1	CATSSRDFFSNEQFF	TGTGCCACCAGCAGCCGGGACTTTTTCTCCAATGAGCAGTTCTTC
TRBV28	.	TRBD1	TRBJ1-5	CASSLQGVGQPQHF	TGTGCCAGCAGTCTACAGGGGGTAGGACAGCCCCAGCATTTT
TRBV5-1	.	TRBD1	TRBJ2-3	CASSAPGQGRENTQYF	TGCGCCAGCAGCGCGCCGGGACAGGGGAGGGAGAATACGCAGTATTTT
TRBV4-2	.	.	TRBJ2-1	CASSQDPYAGWQFF	TGTGCCAGCAGCCAAGACCCCTATGCCGGGTGGCAGTTCTTC
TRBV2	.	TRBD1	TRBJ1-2	CASSVGQVLGYTF	TGTGCCAGCAGTGTGGGACAGGTTCTTGGCTACACCTTC
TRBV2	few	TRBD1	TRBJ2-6	CATGQGLTSGANVLTF	TGTGCCACAGGACAGGGGTTAACCTCTGGGGCCAACGTCCTGACTTTC
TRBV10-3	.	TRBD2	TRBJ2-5	CAISDGGSAIQETQYF	TGTGCCATCAGTGACGGCGGGAGCGCCATCCAAGAGACCCAGTACTTC
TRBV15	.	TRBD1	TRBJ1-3	CATSRDRVKHSGNTIYF	TGTGCCACCAGCAGGGACAGGGTAAAACACTCTGGAAACACCATATATTTT
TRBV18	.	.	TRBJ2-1	CASSPTLIQNNEQFF	TGTGCCAGCTCCCCGACTCTAATCCAAAACAATGAGCAGTTCTTC
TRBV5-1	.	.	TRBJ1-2	CASSRNKPQEDSFGYTF	TGCGCCAGCAGCCGAAATAAACCGCAGGAAGACAGTTTTGGCTACACCTTC
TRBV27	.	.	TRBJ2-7	CASILGEQYF	TGTGCCAGCATACTCGGGGAGCAGTACTTC
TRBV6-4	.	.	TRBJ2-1	CASSDSSVGSNEQFF	TGTGCCAGCAGTGACTCGAGCGTAGGTTCCAATGAGCAGTTCTTC
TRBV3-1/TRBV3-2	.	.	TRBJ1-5	CASSQAGNQPQHF	TGTGCCAGCAGCCAAGCGGGGAATCAGCCCCAGCATTTT
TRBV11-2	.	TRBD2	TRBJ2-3	CASSPGLADTTDTQYF	TGTGCCAGCAGCCCTGGACTAGCGGATACCACAGATACGCAGTATTTT
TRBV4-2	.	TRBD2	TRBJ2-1	CASSQDGGGKNNEQFF	TGTGCCAGCAGCCAAGATGGGGGGGGAAAGAACAATGAGCAGTTCTTC
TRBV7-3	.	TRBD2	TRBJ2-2	CASSSRSSGRAGELFF	TGTGCCAGCAGTTCAAGATCAAGCGGGAGGGCCGGGGAGCTGTTTTTT
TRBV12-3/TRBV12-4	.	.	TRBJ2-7	CASSLVAGEQYF	TGTGCCAGCAGTTTAGTTGCCGGCGAGCAGTACTTC
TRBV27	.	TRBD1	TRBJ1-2	CASSPNLGQGAGGYTF	TGTGCCAGCAGTCCTAACCTGGGACAGGGGGCGGGTGGCTACACCTTC
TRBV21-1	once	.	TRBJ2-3	CASAAAGTDTQYF	TGTGCCAGCGCGGCAGCTGGCACAGATACGCAGTATTTT
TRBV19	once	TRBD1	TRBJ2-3	CASKGTASTDTQYF	TGTGCCAGTAAGGGGACAGCTAGCACAGATACGCAGTATTTT
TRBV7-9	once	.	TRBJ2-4	CASSSQGNIQYF	TGTGCCAGCAGCTCACAGGGAAACATTCAGTACTTC
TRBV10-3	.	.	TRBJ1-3	CATAGVSGNTIYF	TGTGCCACCGCAGGCGTCTCTGGAAACACCATATATTTT
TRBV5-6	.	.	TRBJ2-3	CASSAGTLNTDTQYF	TGTGCCAGCAGCGCCGGGACACTTAACACAGATACGCAGTATTTT
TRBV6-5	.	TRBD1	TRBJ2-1	CASSYLYRGDNEQFF	TGTGCCAGCAGTTACTTATACAGGGGCGACAATGAGCAGTTCTTC
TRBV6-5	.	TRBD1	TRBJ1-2	CASSLTGGVYGYTF	TGTGCCAGCAGTTTAACAGGGGGCGTCTATGGCTACACCTTC
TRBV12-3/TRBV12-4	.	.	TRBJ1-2	CASSPTAGYGYTF	TGTGCCAGCAGTCCCACGGCAGGGTATGGCTACACCTTC
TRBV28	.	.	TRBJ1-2	CASSFSRGLDYGYTF	TGTGCCAGCAGTTTTAGCCGCGGACTGGACTATGGCTACACCTTC
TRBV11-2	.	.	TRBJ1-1	CASTADRNTEAFF	TGTGCCAGCACCGCTGACAGGAACACTGAAGCTTTCTTT
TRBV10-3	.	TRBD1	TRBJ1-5	CAIGREAGGFQPQHF	TGTGCCATCGGACGGGAGGCAGGGGGCTTTCAGCCCCAGCATTTT
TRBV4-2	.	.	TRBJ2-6	CASSQGVVPGGANVLTF	TGTGCCAGCAGCCAAGGAGTCGTCCCGGGGGGGGCCAACGTCCTGACTTTC
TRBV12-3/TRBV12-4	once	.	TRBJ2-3	CASSLKAGATQYF	TGTGCCAGCAGTTTAAAGGCGGGGGCTACGCAGTATTTT